This T cell receptor beta chain was retrieved from a study of CD8+ T cells in alopecia areata. Noted treatment: oral pan-JAK inhibitor, 5-10 mg twice daily. Once RNA had been extracted, it was reverse transcribed into cDNA to act as the sequencing template. TCRdb keeps only in-frame clones here, not all; method: immunoSEQ multiplex PCR. The repertoire has 270,000 or so clones, 58% of them found once; the top ten carry around 1.8%. The CDR3 has 12 residues. Germline CDR1 and CDR2: SQVTM and ANQGSEA. The V end was cut by 7 bases, the J end by 1 base, with 10 bases between. This specimen consisted of CD4+ T cells sorted from blood, obtained at week 24, from a patient treated with tofacitinib. The receptor's source is a human donor with alopecia areata. The V and J genes are TRBV29-1 and TRBJ2-5; possibly TRBD2 for D (6 bases). CDR3 DNA sequence: TGCAGCGCCGGGGGAGTCCAAGAGACCCAGTACTTC. Translation: CSAGGVQETQYF.